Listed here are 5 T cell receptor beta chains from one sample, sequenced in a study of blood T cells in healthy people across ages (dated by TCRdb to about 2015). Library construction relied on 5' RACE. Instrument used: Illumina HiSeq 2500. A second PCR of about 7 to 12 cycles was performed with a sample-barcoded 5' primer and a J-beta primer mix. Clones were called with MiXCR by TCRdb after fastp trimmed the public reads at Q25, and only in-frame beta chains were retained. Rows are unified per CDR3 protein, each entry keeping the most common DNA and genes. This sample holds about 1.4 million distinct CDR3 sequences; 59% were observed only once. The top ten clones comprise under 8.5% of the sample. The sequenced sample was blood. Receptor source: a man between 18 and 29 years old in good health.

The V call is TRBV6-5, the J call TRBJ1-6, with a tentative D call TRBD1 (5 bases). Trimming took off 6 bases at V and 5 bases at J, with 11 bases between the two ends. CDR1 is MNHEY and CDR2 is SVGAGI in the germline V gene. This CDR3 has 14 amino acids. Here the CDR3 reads CASRKDTNNSPLHF. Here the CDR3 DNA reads TGTGCCAGCAGGAAGGACACTAATAATTCACCCCTCCACTTT.

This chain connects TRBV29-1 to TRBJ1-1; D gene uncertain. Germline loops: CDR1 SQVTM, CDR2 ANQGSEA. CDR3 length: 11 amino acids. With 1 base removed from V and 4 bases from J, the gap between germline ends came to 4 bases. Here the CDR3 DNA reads TGCAGCGTTGAAGGGGTCACTGAAGCTTTCTTT. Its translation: CSVEGVTEAFF.

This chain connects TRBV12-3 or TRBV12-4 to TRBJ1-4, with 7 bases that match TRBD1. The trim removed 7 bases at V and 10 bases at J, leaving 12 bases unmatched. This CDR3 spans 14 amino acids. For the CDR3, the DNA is TGTGCCAGCATGAGGAGTTCAGGGGGTGGAAAACTGTTTTTT. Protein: CASMRSSGGGKLFF.

The CDR3 region has the DNA TGCAGCGCAGCCTTGGGGGGCACCCAGGCCCAGCATTTT. It translates to CSAALGGTQAQHF. The chain employs TRBV29-1 and TRBJ1-5; TRBD1 might be the D (6 bases). Germline V gives CDR1 SQVTM, CDR2 ANQGSEA. Trimming took 7 bases from V and 11 from J, leaving 21 bases between them. The CDR3 has 13 amino acids. Full variable domain (rest looked up from reference TRBV29-1 and TRBJ1-5): SAVISQKPSRDICQRGTSLTIQCQVDSQVTMMFWYRQQPGQSLTLIATANQGSEATYESGFVIDKFPISRPNLTFSTLTVSNMSPEDSSIYLCSAALGGTQAQHFGDGTRLSIL.

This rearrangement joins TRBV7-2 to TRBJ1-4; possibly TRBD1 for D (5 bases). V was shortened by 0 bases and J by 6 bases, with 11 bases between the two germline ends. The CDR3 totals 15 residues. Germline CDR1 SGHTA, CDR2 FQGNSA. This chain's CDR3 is CASSLAGGLHEKLFF. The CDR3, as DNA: TGTGCCAGCAGCTTAGCGGGGGGGTTGCATGAAAAACTGTTTTTT.